This TCR beta chain was recovered during a study of blood T cell repertoires in COVID-19. This table comes from immunoSEQ multiplex PCR, and its TCRdb copy is limited to in-frame clones, with some not included. The profile covers roughly 220,000 clones, with around 88% appearing a single time and around 15% taken by the ten largest. Participant ages covered about 18 to 95 years across around 22 US areas. This clone was observed a single time. The sequenced material came from PBMCs or T cells enriched from blood (not recorded which). This receptor was identified in a woman aged 45-65 years with acute COVID-19.

CDR3 nucleotides: TGTGCCAGCTCACCATTGGACAGCCCTGGAAACACCATATATTTT. Amino acids: CASSPLDSPGNTIYF. This rearrangement joins TRBV18 to TRBJ1-3, with D maybe TRBD1 (6 bases). Germline V gives CDR1 KGHSH, CDR2 LQKENI. There are 15 residues in the CDR3. Trimming removed 2 bases from V and 2 bases from J, with 10 bases in between.